The 5 T cell receptor beta chains below were found in one sample sequenced in a study of beta chain features in type 1 diabetes. cDNA synthesis used the whole RNA isolate, giving expressed TCRB sequences. The protocol was immunoSEQ multiplex PCR, while the TCRdb copy is restricted to in-frame clones and leaves out a portion. Counted here are about 160,000 clones, about 8.1% occurring once; the ten biggest clones make up around 0.5%. These receptors have no known antigen. Overall study findings and caveats: Type 1 diabetes patients showed a moderate but significant shortening of TCRB CDR3s in all four CD4+ subsets.

The specimen was central memory CD4+ T cells from blood. Receptors were obtained from a woman between 18 and 29 years old with type 1 diabetes.

This clone was seen more than once but under ten times. The V call is TRBV28, the J call TRBJ2-1; perhaps TRBD2 as D (6 bases). Trimming took off 6 bases at V and 0 bases at J, with 12 bases between the two ends. This CDR3 is built from 15 residues. Germline loops: CDR1 MDHEN, CDR2 SYDVKM. CDR3 nucleotide sequence: TGTGCCAGCAGCCGGGGGACCAGCTCCTACAATGAGCAGTTCTTC. Its translation is CASSRGTSSYNEQFF.

The rearrangement joins TRBV6-6 to TRBJ2-4, with 7 bases lining up with TRBD1. CDR3 length: 14 residues. After removal of 2 bases from V and 8 bases from J, the junction contained 6 bases not matched to a gene. The V gene's germline CDR1 is MNHNY and CDR2 SVGAGI (reference sequence). The CDR3 protein is CASSYGTAGDIQYF. CDR3 DNA sequence: TGTGCCAGCAGTTACGGGACAGCCGGGGACATTCAGTACTTC.

A few counts support this clone. Possible read error: a much larger clone is one base away. Other DNA variants within this sample encode the same CDR3. V usage is TRBV27 and J usage is TRBJ2-7; TRBD2 matches at 10 bases. Germline loops: CDR1 MNHEY, CDR2 SMNVEV (reference sequence). V lost 1 base and J lost 3; bases outside the gene matches: 3. This CDR3 contains 15 residues. The CDR3 loop reads CASSLWASGSYEQYF. CDR3 coding DNA: TGTGCCAGCAGTTTATGGGCTAGCGGGAGCTACGAGCAGTACTTC.

This clone appeared a few times. The chain joins TRBV5-1 to TRBJ2-6; D is undetermined. This CDR3 comprises 15 residues. The V and J ends lost 4 bases and 3 bases respectively, with 11 bases between them. Germline V gene lookup returns CDR1 SGHRS and CDR2 YFSETQ. The CDR3 sequence is CASSDGSGGANVLTF. As DNA, the CDR3 is TGCGCCAGCAGCGATGGGTCGGGTGGGGCCAACGTCCTGACTTTC.

The sample holds a few counts of this clone. This chain joins TRBV18 and TRBJ1-1; D not certain. The CDR3 has 15 amino acids. The germline V gene has CDR1 KGHSH and CDR2 LQKENI. Trimming took off 4 bases at V and 3 bases at J, with 15 bases between the two ends. The CDR3 spells CASSLLEVLDTEAFF. The CDR3 DNA sequence: TGTGCCAGCTCACTTCTAGAGGTATTGGACACTGAAGCTTTCTTT. Together with reference TRBV18 and TRBJ1-1, the CDR3 gives the full variable domain: NAGVMQNPRHLVRRRGQEARLRCSPMKGHSHVYWYRQLPEEGLKFMVYLQKENIIDESGMPKERFSAEFPKEGPSILRIQQVVRGDSAAYFCASSLLEVLDTEAFFGQGTRLTVV.